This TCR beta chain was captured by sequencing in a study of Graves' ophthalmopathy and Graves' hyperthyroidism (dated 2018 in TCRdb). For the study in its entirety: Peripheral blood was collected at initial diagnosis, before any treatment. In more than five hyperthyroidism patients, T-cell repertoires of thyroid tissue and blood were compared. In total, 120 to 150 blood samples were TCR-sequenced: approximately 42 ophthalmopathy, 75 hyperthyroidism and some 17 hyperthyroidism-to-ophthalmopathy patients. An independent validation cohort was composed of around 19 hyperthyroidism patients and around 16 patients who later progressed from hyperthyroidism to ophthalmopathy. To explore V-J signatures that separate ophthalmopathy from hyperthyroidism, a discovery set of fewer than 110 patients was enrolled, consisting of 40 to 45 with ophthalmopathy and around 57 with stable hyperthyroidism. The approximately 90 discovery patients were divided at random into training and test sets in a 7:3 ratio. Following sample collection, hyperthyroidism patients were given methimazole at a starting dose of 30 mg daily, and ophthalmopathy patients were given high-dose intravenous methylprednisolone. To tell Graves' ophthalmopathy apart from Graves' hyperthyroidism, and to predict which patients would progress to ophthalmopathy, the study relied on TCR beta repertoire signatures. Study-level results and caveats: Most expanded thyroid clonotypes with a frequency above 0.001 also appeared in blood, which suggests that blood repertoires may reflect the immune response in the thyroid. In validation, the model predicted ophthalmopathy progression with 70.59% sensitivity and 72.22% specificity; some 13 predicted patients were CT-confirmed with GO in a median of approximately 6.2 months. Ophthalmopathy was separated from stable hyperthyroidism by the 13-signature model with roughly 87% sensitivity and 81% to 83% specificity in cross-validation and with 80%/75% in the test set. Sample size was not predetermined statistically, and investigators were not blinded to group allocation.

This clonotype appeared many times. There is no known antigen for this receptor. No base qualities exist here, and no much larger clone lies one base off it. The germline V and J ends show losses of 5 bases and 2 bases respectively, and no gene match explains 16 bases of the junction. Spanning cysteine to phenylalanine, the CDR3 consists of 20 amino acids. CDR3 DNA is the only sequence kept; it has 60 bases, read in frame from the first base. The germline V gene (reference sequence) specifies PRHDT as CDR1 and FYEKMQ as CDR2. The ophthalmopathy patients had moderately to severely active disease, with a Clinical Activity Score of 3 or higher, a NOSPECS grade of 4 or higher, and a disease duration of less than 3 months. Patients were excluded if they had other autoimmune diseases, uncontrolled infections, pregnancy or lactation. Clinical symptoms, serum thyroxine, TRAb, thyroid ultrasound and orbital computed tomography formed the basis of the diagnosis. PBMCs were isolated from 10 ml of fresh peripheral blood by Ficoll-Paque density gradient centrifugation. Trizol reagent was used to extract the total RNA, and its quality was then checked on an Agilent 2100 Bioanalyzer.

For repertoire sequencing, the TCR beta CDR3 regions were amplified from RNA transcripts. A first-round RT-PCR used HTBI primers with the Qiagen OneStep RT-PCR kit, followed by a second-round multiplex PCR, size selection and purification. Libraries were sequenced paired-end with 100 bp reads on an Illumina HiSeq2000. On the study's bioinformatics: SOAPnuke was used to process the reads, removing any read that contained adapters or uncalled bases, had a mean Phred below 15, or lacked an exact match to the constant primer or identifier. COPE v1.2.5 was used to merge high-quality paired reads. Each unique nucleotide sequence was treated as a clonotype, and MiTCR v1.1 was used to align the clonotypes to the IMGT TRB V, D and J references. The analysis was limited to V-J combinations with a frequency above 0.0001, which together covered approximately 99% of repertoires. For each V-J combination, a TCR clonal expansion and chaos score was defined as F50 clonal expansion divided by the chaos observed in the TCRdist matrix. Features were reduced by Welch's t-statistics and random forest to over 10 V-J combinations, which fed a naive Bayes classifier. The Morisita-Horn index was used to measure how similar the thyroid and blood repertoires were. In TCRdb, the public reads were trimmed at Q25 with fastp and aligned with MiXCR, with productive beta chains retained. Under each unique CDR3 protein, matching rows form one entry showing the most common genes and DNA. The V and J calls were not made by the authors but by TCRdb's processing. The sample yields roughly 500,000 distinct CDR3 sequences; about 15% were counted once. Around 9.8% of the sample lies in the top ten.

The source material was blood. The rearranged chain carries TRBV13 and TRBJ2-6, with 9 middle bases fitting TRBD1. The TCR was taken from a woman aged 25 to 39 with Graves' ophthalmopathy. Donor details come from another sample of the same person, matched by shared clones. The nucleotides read TGTGCCAGCAGCAAGATAACAGGGGGCCCATCCTGGGCTGGGGCCAACGTCCTGACTTTC. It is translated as CASSKITGGPSWAGANVLTF.